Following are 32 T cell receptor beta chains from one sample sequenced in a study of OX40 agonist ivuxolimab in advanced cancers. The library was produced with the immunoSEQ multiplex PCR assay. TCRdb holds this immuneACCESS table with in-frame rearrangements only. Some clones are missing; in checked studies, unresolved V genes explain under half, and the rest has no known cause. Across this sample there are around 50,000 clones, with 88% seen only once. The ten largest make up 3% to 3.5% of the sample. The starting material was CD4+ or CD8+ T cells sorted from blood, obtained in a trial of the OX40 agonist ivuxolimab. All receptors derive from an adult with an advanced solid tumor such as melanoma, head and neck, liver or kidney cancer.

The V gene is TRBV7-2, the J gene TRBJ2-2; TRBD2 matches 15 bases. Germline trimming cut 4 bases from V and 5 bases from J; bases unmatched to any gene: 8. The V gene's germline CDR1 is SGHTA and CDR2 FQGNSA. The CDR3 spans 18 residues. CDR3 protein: CASSSGLAGGPGTGELFF. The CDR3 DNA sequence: TGTGCCAGCAGCTCCGGACTAGCGGGAGGGCCGGGGACCGGGGAGCTGTTTTTT.

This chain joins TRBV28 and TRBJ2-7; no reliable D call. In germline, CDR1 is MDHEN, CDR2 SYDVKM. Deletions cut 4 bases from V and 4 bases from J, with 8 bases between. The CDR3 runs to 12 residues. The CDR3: CASSSTFYEQYF. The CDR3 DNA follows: TGTGCCAGCAGTTCCACTTTTTACGAGCAGTACTTC.

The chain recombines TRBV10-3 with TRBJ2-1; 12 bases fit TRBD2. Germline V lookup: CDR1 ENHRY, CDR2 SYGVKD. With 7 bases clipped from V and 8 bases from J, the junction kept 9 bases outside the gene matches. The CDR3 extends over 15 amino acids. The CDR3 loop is CAINDGLAGRYEQFF. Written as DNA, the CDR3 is TGTGCCATCAACGACGGACTAGCGGGAAGGTATGAGCAGTTCTTC.

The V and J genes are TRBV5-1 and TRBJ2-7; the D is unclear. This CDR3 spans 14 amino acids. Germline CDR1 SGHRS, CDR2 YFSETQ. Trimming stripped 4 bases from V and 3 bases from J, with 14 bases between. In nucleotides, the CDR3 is TGCGCCAGCAGCGTAGACGGCTATATCTACGAGCAGTACTTC. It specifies CASSVDGYIYEQYF.

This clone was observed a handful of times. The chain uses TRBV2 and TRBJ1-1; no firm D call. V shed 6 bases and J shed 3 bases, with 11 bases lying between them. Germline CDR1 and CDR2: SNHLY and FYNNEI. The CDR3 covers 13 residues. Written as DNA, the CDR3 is TGTGCCAGCAGCCGAAGGGAGGACACTGAAGCTTTCTTT. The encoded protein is CASSRREDTEAFF.

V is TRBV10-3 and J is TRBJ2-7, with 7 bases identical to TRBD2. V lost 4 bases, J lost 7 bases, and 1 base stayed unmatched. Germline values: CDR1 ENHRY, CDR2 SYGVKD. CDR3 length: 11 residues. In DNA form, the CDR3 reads TGTGCCATCAGTGTGGGAGGGGAGCAGTACTTC. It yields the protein CAISVGGEQYF.

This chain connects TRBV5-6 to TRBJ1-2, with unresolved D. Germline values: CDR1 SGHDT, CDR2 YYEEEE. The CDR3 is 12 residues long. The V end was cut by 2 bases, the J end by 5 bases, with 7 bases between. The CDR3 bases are TGTGCCAGCAGCTTTGAGACGTATGGCTACACCTTC. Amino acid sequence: CASSFETYGYTF.

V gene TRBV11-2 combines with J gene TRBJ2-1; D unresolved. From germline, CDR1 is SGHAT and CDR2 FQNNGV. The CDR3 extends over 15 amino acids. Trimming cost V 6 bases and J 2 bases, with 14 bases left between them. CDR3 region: CASSETFIPYNEQFF. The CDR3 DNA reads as TGTGCCAGCAGTGAAACTTTCATTCCCTACAATGAGCAGTTCTTC.

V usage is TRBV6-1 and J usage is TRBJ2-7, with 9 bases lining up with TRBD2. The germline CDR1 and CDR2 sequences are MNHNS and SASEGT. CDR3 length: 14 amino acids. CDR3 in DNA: TGTGCTCTCACAGGGGCTAGCGGGGATTACGAGCAGTACTTC. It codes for CALTGASGDYEQYF.

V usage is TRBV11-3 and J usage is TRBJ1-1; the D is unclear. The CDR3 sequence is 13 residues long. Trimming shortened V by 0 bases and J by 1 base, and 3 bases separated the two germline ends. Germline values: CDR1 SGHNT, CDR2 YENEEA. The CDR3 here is CASSLDQNTEAFF. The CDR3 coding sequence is TGTGCCAGCAGCTTAGACCAGAACACTGAAGCTTTCTTT.

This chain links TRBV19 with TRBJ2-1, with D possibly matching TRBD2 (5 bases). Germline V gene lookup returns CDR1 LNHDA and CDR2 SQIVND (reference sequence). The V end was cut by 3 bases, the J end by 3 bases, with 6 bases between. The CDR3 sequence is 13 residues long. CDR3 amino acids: CASSIGDYNEQFF. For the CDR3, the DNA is TGTGCCAGTAGTATCGGGGACTACAATGAGCAGTTCTTC.

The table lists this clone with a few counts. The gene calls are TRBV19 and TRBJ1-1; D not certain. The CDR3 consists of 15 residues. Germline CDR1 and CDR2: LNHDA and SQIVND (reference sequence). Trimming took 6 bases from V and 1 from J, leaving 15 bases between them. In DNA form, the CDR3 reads TGTGCCAGTAGGGACGGGAATATTGGGAACACTGAAGCTTTCTTT. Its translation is CASRDGNIGNTEAFF.

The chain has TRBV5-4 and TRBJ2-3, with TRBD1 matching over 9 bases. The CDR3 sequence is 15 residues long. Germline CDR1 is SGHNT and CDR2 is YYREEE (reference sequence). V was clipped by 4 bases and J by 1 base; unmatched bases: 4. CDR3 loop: CASSQGQGGTDTQYF. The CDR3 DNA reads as TGTGCCAGCAGCCAGGGACAGGGTGGCACAGATACGCAGTATTTT. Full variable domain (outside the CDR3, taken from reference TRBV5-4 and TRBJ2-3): ETGVTQSPTHLIKTRGQQVTLRCSSQSGHNTVSWYQQALGQGPQFIFQYYREEENGRGNFPPRFSGLQFPNYSSELNVNALELDDSALYLCASSQGQGGTDTQYFGPGTRLTVL.

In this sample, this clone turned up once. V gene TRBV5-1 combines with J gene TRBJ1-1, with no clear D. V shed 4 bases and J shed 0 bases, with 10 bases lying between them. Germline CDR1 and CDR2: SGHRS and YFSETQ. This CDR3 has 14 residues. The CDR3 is CASSLTRLNTEAFF. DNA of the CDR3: TGCGCCAGCAGCCTCACCAGACTGAACACTGAAGCTTTCTTT.

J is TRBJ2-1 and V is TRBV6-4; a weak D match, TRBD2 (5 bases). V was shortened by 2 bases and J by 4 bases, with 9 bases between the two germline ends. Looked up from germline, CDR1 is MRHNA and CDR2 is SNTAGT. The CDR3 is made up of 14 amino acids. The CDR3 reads CASSDGPGYNEQFF. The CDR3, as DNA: TGTGCCAGCAGTGACGGGCCGGGGTACAATGAGCAGTTCTTC.

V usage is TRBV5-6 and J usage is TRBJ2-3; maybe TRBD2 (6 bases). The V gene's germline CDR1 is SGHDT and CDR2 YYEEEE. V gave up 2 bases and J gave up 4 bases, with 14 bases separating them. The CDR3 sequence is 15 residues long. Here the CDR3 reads CASSFDNGGADTQYF. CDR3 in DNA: TGTGCCAGCAGCTTTGACAACGGGGGTGCAGATACGCAGTATTTT.

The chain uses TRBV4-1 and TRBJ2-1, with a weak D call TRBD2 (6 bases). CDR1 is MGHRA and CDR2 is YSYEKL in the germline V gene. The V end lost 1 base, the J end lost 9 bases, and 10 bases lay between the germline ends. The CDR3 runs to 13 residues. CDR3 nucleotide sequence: TGCGCCAGCAGCCAAGGTCTAGCGCGTGAGCAGTTCTTC. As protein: CASSQGLAREQFF.

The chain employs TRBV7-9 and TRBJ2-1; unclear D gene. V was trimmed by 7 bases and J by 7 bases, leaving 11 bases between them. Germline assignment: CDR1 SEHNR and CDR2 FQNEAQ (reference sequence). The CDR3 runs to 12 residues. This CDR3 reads CASTMTLNEQFF. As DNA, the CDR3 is TGTGCCAGCACCATGACCCTGAATGAGCAGTTCTTC.

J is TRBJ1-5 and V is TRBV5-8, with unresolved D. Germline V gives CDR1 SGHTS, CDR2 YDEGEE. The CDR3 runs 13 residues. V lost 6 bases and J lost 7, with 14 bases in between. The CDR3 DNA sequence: TGTGCCAGCAACCACATCCAGAGACAGCCCCAGCATTTT. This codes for CASNHIQRQPQHF.

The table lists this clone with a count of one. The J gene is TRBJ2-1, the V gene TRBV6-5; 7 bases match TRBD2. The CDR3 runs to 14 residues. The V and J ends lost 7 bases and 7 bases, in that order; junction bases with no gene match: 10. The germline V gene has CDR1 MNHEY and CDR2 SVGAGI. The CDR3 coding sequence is TGTGCCAGCATTTCAGCGGGGAGCAGGAATGAGCAGTTCTTC. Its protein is CASISAGSRNEQFF.

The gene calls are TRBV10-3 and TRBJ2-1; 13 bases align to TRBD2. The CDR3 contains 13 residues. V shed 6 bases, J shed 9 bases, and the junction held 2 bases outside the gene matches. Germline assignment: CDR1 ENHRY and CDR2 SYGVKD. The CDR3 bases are TGTGCCATCAGCAGGACTAGCGGGAGTGAGCAGTTCTTC. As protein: CAISRTSGSEQFF.

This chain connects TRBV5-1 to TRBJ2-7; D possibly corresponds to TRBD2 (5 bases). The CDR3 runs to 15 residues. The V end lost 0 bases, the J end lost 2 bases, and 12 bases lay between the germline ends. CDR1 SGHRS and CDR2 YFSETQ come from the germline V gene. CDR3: CASSLALRVPYEQYF. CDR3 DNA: TGCGCCAGCAGCTTGGCCTTGAGGGTCCCCTACGAGCAGTACTTC.

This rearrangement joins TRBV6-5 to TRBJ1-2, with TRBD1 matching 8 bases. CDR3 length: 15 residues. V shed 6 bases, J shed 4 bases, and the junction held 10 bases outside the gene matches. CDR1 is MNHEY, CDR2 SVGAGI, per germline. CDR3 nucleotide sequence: TGTGCCAGCAGAAAAAATGGACAGGGTCTCTATGGCTACACCTTC. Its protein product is CASRKNGQGLYGYTF.

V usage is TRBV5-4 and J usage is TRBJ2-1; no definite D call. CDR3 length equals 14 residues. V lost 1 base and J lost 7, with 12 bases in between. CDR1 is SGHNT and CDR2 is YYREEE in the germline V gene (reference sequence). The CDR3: CASSLSLAANEQFF. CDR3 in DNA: TGTGCCAGCAGCTTGAGTCTCGCGGCTAATGAGCAGTTCTTC. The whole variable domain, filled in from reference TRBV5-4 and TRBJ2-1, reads ETGVTQSPTHLIKTRGQQVTLRCSSQSGHNTVSWYQQALGQGPQFIFQYYREEENGRGNFPPRFSGLQFPNYSSELNVNALELDDSALYLCASSLSLAANEQFFGPGTRLTVL.

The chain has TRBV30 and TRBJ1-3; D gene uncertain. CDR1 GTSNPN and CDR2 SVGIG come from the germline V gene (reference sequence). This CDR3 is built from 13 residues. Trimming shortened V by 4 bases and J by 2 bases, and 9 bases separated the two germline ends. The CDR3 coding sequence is TGTGCCTGGACGAGGACTGCTGGAAACACCATATATTTT. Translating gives CAWTRTAGNTIYF.

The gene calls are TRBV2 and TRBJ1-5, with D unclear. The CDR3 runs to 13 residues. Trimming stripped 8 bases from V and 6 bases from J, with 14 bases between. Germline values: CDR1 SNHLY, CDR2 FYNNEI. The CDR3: CASSSLGSQPQHF. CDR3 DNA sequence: TGTGCCAGCTCCTCTCTCGGAAGTCAGCCCCAGCATTTT.

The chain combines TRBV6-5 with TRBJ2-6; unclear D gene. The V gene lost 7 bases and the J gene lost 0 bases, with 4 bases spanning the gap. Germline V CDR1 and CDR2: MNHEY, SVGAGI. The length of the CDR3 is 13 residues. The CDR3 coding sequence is TGTGCCAGCACTCGCTCTGGGGCCAACGTCCTGACTTTC. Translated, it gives CASTRSGANVLTF.

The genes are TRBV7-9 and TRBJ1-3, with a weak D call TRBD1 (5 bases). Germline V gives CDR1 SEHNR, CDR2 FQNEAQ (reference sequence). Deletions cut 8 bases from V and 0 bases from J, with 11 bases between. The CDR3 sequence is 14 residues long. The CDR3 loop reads CASGASGSGNTIYF. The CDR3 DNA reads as TGTGCCAGCGGGGCCTCCGGCTCTGGAAACACCATATATTTT.

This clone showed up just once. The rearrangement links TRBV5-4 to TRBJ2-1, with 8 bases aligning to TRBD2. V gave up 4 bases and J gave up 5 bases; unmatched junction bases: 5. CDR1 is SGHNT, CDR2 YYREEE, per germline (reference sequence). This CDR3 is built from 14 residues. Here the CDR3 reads CASSPGTSDNEQFF. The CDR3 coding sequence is TGTGCCAGCAGCCCCGGGACTAGTGACAATGAGCAGTTCTTC.

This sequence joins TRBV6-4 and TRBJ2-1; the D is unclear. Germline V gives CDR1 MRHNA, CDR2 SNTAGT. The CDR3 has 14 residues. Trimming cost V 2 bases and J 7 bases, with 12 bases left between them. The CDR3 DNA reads TGTGCCAGCAGTGACCCCCCGCTTATTAATGAGCAGTTCTTC. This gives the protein CASSDPPLINEQFF.

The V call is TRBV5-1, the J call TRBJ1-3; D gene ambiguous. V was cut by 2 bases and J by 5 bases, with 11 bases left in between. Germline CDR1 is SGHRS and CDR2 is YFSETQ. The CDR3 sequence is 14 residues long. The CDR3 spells CASSFESDRNTIYF. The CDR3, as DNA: TGCGCCAGCAGCTTCGAGTCAGATCGAAACACCATATATTTT.

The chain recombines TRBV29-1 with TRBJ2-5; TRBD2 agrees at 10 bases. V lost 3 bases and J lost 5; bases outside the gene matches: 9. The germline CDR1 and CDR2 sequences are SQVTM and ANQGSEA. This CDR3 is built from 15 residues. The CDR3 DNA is TGCAGCGTTGATTCGGCTAGCGGGAGTAGGGAGACCCAGTACTTC. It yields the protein CSVDSASGSRETQYF.